The 18 T cell receptor beta chains reported below all come from one sample, sequenced in a study of T cells in Graves' hyperthyroidism and ophthalmopathy. TCR beta CDR3 region amplification was performed from RNA transcripts. In the first-round RT-PCR of the TCR CDR3, the HTBI primer set was used. TCRdb reprocessed the multiplex PCR reads with MiXCR, giving one entry per CDR3 protein. The table records some 440,000 distinct CDR3 sequences, less than 20% of them present only once. Input material: blood. The source of these receptors is a woman younger than 35 with Graves' hyperthyroidism.

This chain uses TRBV10-3 with TRBJ2-3, with 8 bases that match TRBD1. The CDR3 sequence is 14 residues long. V lost 6 bases to trimming and J lost 2 bases; unmatched junction nucleotides: 4. CDR1 is ENHRY and CDR2 is SYGVKD in the germline V gene. In DNA form, the CDR3 reads TGTGCCATCAGAGACAGGGGATTCACAGATACGCAGTATTTT. This translates into CAIRDRGFTDTQYF.

This clonotype was counted many times. This chain joins TRBV28 and TRBJ2-7; D ambiguous. Per the germline V gene, CDR1 is MDHEN and CDR2 is SYDVKM. The germline V and J ends were trimmed by 6 bases and 4 bases, with 7 bases remaining between them. CDR3 length: 11 residues. The CDR3 nucleotides read TGTGCCAGCAGCATGGAGTACGAGCAGTACTTC. It is translated as CASSMEYEQYF.

This clonotype has at least ten counts. This chain joins TRBV6-2 or TRBV6-3 and TRBJ1-1; TRBD1 matches at 8 bases. The CDR3 runs 15 residues. Per germline, CDR1 MNHEY and CDR2 SVGEGT. The junction had 4 bases not matched to a gene; V was cut back by 3 bases and J by 1 base. The CDR3 region has the DNA TGTGCCAGCAGTTATCGACAGGGGTCGAACACTGAAGCTTTCTTT. Its protein is CASSYRQGSNTEAFF.

The chain carries TRBV6-1 and TRBJ1-2; 7 nucleotides align to TRBD1. The CDR3 is made up of 13 amino acids. Germline CDR1 and CDR2: MNHNS and SASEGT. With 7 bases clipped from V and 8 bases from J, the junction kept 10 bases outside the gene matches. The CDR3 sequence is CASIGQVLLGYTF. CDR3 nucleotide sequence: TGTGCCAGCATCGGACAGGTTTTGTTAGGCTACACCTTC.

This clonotype was seen ten or more times. The chain recombines TRBV14 with TRBJ1-1; the D gene is possibly TRBD1 (5 bases). This CDR3 region has 15 residues. Trimming removed 6 bases at V and 1 base at J, with 15 bases between. CDR1 is SGHDN and CDR2 is FVKESK in the germline V gene. The CDR3 DNA follows: TGTGCCAGCAGTCTAAAGGGGAATCCGAACACTGAAGCTTTCTTT. Its translation is CASSLKGNPNTEAFF.

This clonotype was detected only once. One base away lies a much larger clone, so this may be a sequencing read error. V and J are TRBV15 and TRBJ2-2; D may match TRBD1 or TRBD2 (6 bases each). Germline-derived CDR1 and CDR2 are LNHNV and YYDKDF (reference sequence). The CDR3 has 17 residues. For the CDR3, the DNA is TGTGCCACCAGCAGAGATTTCGCAGGGGAGGCCACCGGGGAGCTGTCTTTT. This gives the protein CATSRDFAGEATGELSF.

To note about this clonotype: Possible read error: a much larger clone is one base away. The chain couples TRBV29-1 to TRBJ1-2; TRBD1 agrees at 8 bases. Germline CDR1 reads SQVTM; CDR2 reads ANQGSEA. V trimming: 5 bases; J trimming: 4 bases; junction bases outside the gene matches: 9. The CDR3 contains 14 residues. Written as DNA, the CDR3 is TGCAGCGTTTACCGGACAGGGCACGGCTATGGCTACACCTTC. Amino acids: CSVYRTGHGYGYTF.

The sample holds many counts of this clonotype. The chain couples TRBV20-1 to TRBJ2-3, with 10 bases that match TRBD2. The V gene end was trimmed by 6 bases and the J gene end by 10 bases; junction bases not matched to a gene: 13. Germline V gene lookup returns CDR1 DFQATT and CDR2 SNEGSKA (reference sequence). This CDR3 has 14 residues. The CDR3 DNA sequence: TGCAGTGCCGGCCCCGGACTAGCGGTCGGGTCGCAGTATTTT. This gives the protein CSAGPGLAVGSQYF.

The sample holds one count of this clonotype. The germline gene is not matched at one end of the junction; a read error may be the cause. The rearrangement joins TRBV7-9 to TRBJ1-6, with a tentative D call TRBD1 (5 bases). The CDR3 has 14 amino acids. The germline gives CDR1 SEHNR, CDR2 FQNEAQ (reference sequence). The CDR3 bases are TGTGCCGGCAGCTTAGCCAGACAGAATTCACCCCTCCACTTT. This sequence encodes CAGSLARQNSPLHF.

The chain couples TRBV4-3 to TRBJ2-7; D may match TRBD1 or TRBD2 (5 bases each). The CDR3 has 19 residues. The germline gives CDR1 LGHNA, CDR2 YSLEER. V was clipped by 0 bases and J by 5 bases, with 26 bases between them. This CDR3 reads CASSQDYFGAGPLDDEQYF. CDR3 bases: TGCGCCAGCAGCCAAGATTATTTCGGGGCAGGGCCCCTTGACGACGAGCAGTACTTC.

The chain uses TRBV7-9 and TRBJ2-3; D not resolved. V lost 4 bases, J lost 11 bases, and 13 bases lay in between. Germline V CDR1 and CDR2: SEHNR, FQNEAQ (reference sequence). CDR3 length: 12 residues. The CDR3 spells CASSSTTRMQYF. The CDR3 coding sequence is TGTGCCAGCAGCTCGACCACGCGAATGCAGTATTTT. The entire variable domain, with the rest obtained from reference TRBV7-9 and TRBJ2-3, is as follows: DTGVSQNPRHKITKRGQNVTFRCDPISEHNRLYWYRQTLGQGPEFLTYFQNEAQLEKSRLLSDRFSAERPKGSFSTLEIQRTEQGDSAMYLCASSSTTRMQYFGPGTRLTVL.

A few counts support this clonotype. The chain links TRBV6-2 or TRBV6-3 to TRBJ2-3; perhaps D is TRBD1 or TRBD2 (5 bases each). CDR1 is MNHEY, CDR2 SVGEGT, per germline. V was cut by 7 bases and J by 0 bases, with 11 bases left in between. The CDR3 spans 14 residues. CDR3 residues: CASIWGTSTDTQYF. CDR3 in DNA: TGTGCCAGCATTTGGGGGACGAGCACAGATACGCAGTATTTT.

Ten or more counts support this clonotype. The J gene is TRBJ2-6, the V gene TRBV7-2; 13 bases are shared with TRBD2. The CDR3 contains 18 residues. Germline V lookup: CDR1 SGHTA, CDR2 FQGNSA. V shed 2 bases and J 4 bases; nucleotides not matched to a gene: 5. The CDR3 region has the DNA TGTGCCAGCAGCTTAACTAGCGGGAGGGCCCCCGGGGCCAACGTCCTGACTTTC. This sequence encodes CASSLTSGRAPGANVLTF.

This clonotype showed up many times. V and J are TRBV2 and TRBJ1-5; no firm D call. The CDR3 has 13 residues. Per the germline V gene, CDR1 is SNHLY and CDR2 is FYNNEI. V lost 7 bases to trimming and J lost 4 bases, with 11 bases between them. The CDR3 bases are TGTGCCAGCACCAAGGGCGGGAATCAGCCCCAGCATTTT. It specifies CASTKGGNQPQHF.

In this sample, this clonotype turned up many times. The V and J genes are TRBV27 and TRBJ2-1, with 10 bases lining up with TRBD2. Germline-derived CDR1 and CDR2 are MNHEY and SMNVEV (reference sequence). J lost 6 bases, V lost 0 bases, and 8 bases had no gene match. The CDR3 consists of 17 residues. DNA of the CDR3: TGTGCCAGCAGTTTATCCCGGCTAGCGGGAGTCCGCAATGAGCAGTTCTTC. Translated, it gives CASSLSRLAGVRNEQFF.

This clonotype was seen more than once but under ten times. V usage is TRBV6-2 or TRBV6-3 and J usage is TRBJ1-6; D gene uncertain. This CDR3 contains 15 residues. Germline assignment: CDR1 MNHEY and CDR2 SVGEGT. Between the trimmed V and J ends, which lost 5 bases and 4 bases, there was a span of 12 bases. CDR3 DNA: TGTGCCAGCAGTCTCGGGCCCGGGTATAATTCACCCCTCCACTTT. This translates into CASSLGPGYNSPLHF.

Points on this clonotype: A much larger clonotype is one base distant, so this may be a read error. V is TRBV6-2 or TRBV6-3 and J is TRBJ1-5, with D maybe TRBD1 (6 bases). The V and J ends lost 7 bases and 3 bases respectively, with 13 bases between them. The germline V gene has CDR1 MNHEY and CDR2 SVGEGT. This CDR3 comprises 14 residues. The CDR3 is CASNGGSVNQPQHF. CDR3 coding DNA: TGTGCCAGCAATGGGGGCAGCGTCAATCAGCCCCAGCATTTT.

The chain uses TRBV4-2 and TRBJ2-1, with a tentative D call TRBD1 (6 bases). Looked up from germline, CDR1 is LGHNA and CDR2 is YNFKEQ. Between the trimmed V and J ends, which lost 0 bases and 9 bases, there was a span of 15 bases. The CDR3 is 15 residues long. The CDR3 is CASSQDPGVAGEQFF. CDR3 in DNA: TGTGCCAGCAGCCAAGATCCAGGGGTGGCGGGTGAGCAGTTCTTC.